A selection of T cell receptor beta chains follows, all from one sample in a study of T cell responses to AZD1222 COVID-19 vaccine. TCRdb's table, derived via immunoSEQ multiplex PCR, lists solely in-frame clones and lacks some. The sample contains approximately 70,000 clones, 87% of which appear only once. This material consisted of peripheral blood, taken on day 0 of AZD1222 vaccination. The receptors originated from an adult in good health. CDR3s include the opening cysteine and the closing phenylalanine or tryptophan. Each record gives: clone size, J gene, V gene, D gene, CDR3 DNA, CDR3 protein. D genes are given only for firm matches. Some rows mark clone size as missing; the rest say once, few, many or name a class of expanded clone.

.	TRBJ2-7	TRBV20-1	.	TGCAGTGCTAGTCCCGGAGCGTACGAGCAGTACTTC	CSASPGAYEQYF
.	TRBJ1-1	TRBV19	TRBD1	TGTGCCAGACGGACAGGGTTCATGAACACTGAAGCTTTCTTT	CARRTGFMNTEAFF
.	TRBJ2-7	TRBV18	.	TGTGCCAGCTCACTGGGCAGTACCTACGAGCAGTACTTC	CASSLGSTYEQYF
few	TRBJ1-1	TRBV9	TRBD1	TGTGCCAGCAGCTCAGGGACAGGGAGAACTGAAGCTTTCTTT	CASSSGTGRTEAFF
once	TRBJ1-2	TRBV5-6	.	TGTGCCAGCAGCTTGGGACGGAACTATGGCTACACCTTC	CASSLGRNYGYTF
.	TRBJ1-4	TRBV19	.	TGTGCCAGTAGTATATTCCGGGACCCGGGCGAAGAAAAACTGTTTTTT	CASSIFRDPGEEKLFF
once	TRBJ1-6	TRBV4-2	.	TGTGCCAGCAGCCAAGTTGGGGCTAATAATTCACCCCTCCACTTT	CASSQVGANNSPLHF
.	TRBJ1-4	TRBV11-2	.	TGTGCCAGCAGCTCCTCTCAGACAGACGCAACTAATGAAAAACTGTTTTTT	CASSSSQTDATNEKLFF
few	TRBJ2-1	TRBV18	TRBD1	TGTGCCAGCTCACCACCGATGGCCAGGGGGTTGGGGGAGCAGTTCTTC	CASSPPMARGLGEQFF
.	TRBJ1-6	TRBV28	TRBD1	TGTGCCAGTGGGGCAGGGGGCGAAAATTCACCCCTCCACTTT	CASGAGGENSPLHF
.	TRBJ2-1	TRBV7-2	TRBD2	TGTGCCAGCAGCCTCACTAGCGGGGGAAACAATGAGCAGTTCTTC	CASSLTSGGNNEQFF
once	TRBJ1-6	TRBV7-2	.	TGTGCCAGCAGCGGGTCCTCAGGCGGGTTTTCACCCCTCCACTTT	CASSGSSGGFSPLHF
.	TRBJ2-3	TRBV7-2	.	TGTGCCAGCAGCGCCCACTTTAGCACAGATACGCAGTATTTT	CASSAHFSTDTQYF
.	TRBJ2-5	TRBV25-1	TRBD1	TGTGCCAGCGTGACCGGGACAGGGGTGGGGACCCAGTACTTC	CASVTGTGVGTQYF
.	TRBJ1-4	TRBV4-2	.	TGTGCCAGCAGCCAGGGGAAGGCTGAAAAACTGTTTTTT	CASSQGKAEKLFF
.	TRBJ1-5	TRBV5-1	.	TGCGCCAGCAGCTTGGCAGGGGCAGGGCAGCCCCAGCATTTT	CASSLAGAGQPQHF
.	TRBJ2-1	TRBV6-1	.	TGTGCCAGCAGTGAGGATTTAGCGGCTTACAATGAGCAGTTCTTC	CASSEDLAAYNEQFF
.	TRBJ2-5	TRBV3-1/TRBV3-2	TRBD1	TGTGCCAGCAGCTATGGGGACAGGCAACAAGAGACCCAGTACTTC	CASSYGDRQQETQYF
.	TRBJ1-1	TRBV25-1	.	TGTGCCAGCGGGGGGATCGGGGGTACAGTTGAAGCTTTCTTT	CASGGIGGTVEAFF
.	TRBJ2-5	TRBV10-3	TRBD2	TGTGCCACCTCACCTAGCGGAGAAGAGACCCAGTACTTC	CATSPSGEETQYF
.	TRBJ1-1	TRBV5-1	TRBD1	TGCGCCAGCAGCAACCACAGGGGTGGGACTGAAGCTTTCTTT	CASSNHRGGTEAFF
.	TRBJ2-3	TRBV6-5	TRBD2	TGTGCCAGCAGAGCGGGGGCCTTCACAGATACGCAGTATTTT	CASRAGAFTDTQYF
.	TRBJ1-3	TRBV9	.	TGTGCCAGCAGCCCCTCCGGGGGTTACTCTGGAAACACCATATATTTT	CASSPSGGYSGNTIYF
once	TRBJ2-3	TRBV18	.	TGTGCCAGCTCACCACCATCGACTACCGGCACAGATACGCAGTATTTT	CASSPPSTTGTDTQYF
once	TRBJ1-1	TRBV28	TRBD1	TGTGCCAGCAGTTTTAGCCAGGGGGCCAGGACTGAAGCTTTCTTT	CASSFSQGARTEAFF
once	TRBJ1-6	TRBV11-2	.	TGTGCCAGCAGCTTAGTCAGACCCGATAATTCACCCCTCCACTTT	CASSLVRPDNSPLHF
.	TRBJ2-5	TRBV6-5	.	TGTGCCAGCAGTCGGACCTACTTAGAGACCCAGTACTTC	CASSRTYLETQYF
.	TRBJ1-1	TRBV5-1	TRBD1	TGCGCCAGCAGCCCGCAGACAGGGGTCGGTGAAGCTTTCTTT	CASSPQTGVGEAFF
.	TRBJ2-7	TRBV4-1	TRBD2	TGCGCCAGCAGCCACCTCCCCCTCCCGGGACTAGCGGGGGGTAGCTCCTACGAGCAGTACTTC	CASSHLPLPGLAGGSSYEQYF
.	TRBJ1-2	TRBV19	.	TGTGCCAGTGCTCCTCAGGGTAGCTATGGCTACACCTTC	CASAPQGSYGYTF
.	TRBJ1-4	TRBV7-2	TRBD1	TGTGCCAGCAGCTCCCAGCCGGGACAGGCGGGGGAAAAACTGTTTTTT	CASSSQPGQAGEKLFF
once	TRBJ2-7	TRBV19	.	TGTGCCAGTAGTATGAGGTCCCCCTACGAGCAGTACTTC	CASSMRSPYEQYF
.	TRBJ2-3	TRBV2	TRBD2	TGTGCCAGCCGGGACTACACAGTTACGCAGTATTTT	CASRDYTVTQYF
.	TRBJ2-1	TRBV7-2	.	TGTGCCAGCAGCTTAATTCGGGGTACCGCCAATGAGCAGTTCTTC	CASSLIRGTANEQFF
once	TRBJ2-7	TRBV6-2/TRBV6-3	TRBD1	TGTGCCAGCAGTCCCCCGGGACAGTACGAGCAGTACTTC	CASSPPGQYEQYF
.	TRBJ2-2	TRBV3-1/TRBV3-2	TRBD2	TGTGCCAGCAGCCTGGGACTAGCGGGGGGTACCGGGGAGCTGTTTTTT	CASSLGLAGGTGELFF
once	TRBJ2-3	TRBV19	TRBD2	TGTGCCAGTAGTATCCCTCGTCTAGCGGGGGAAGATACGCAGTATTTT	CASSIPRLAGEDTQYF
.	TRBJ1-6	TRBV14	.	TGTGCCAGCAGCCAATCGCTATCCTATAATTCACCCCTCCACTTT	CASSQSLSYNSPLHF
once	TRBJ1-1	TRBV9	.	TGTGCCAGCAGCGTAGGGAGGGGAAAGGTGACTGAAGCTTTCTTT	CASSVGRGKVTEAFF
.	TRBJ1-2	TRBV16	.	TGTGCCAGCAGCCAAGACAGGTCTGGAGGCTACACCTTC	CASSQDRSGGYTF
.	TRBJ1-1	TRBV6-2/TRBV6-3	.	TGTGCCAGCAGTGATGCACCCACTGAAGCTTTCTTT	CASSDAPTEAFF
.	TRBJ2-2	TRBV7-9	TRBD1	TGTGCCAGCAGCGGACAGGCGAACACCGGGGAGCTGTTTTTT	CASSGQANTGELFF
.	TRBJ2-7	TRBV19	TRBD2	TGTGCCAGTAGTACCTGGACTAGCGGGACGTACGAGCAGTACTTC	CASSTWTSGTYEQYF
.	TRBJ1-1	TRBV3-1/TRBV3-2	.	TGTGCCAGCAGCCGAGGGTACGGCAAGGCTTTCTTT	CASSRGYGKAFF
.	TRBJ1-3	TRBV9	.	TGTGCCAGCAGCGCCCGAGACGAGTCTGGAAACACCATATATTTT	CASSARDESGNTIYF
.	TRBJ2-1	TRBV3-1/TRBV3-2	TRBD2	TGTGCCAGCAGCCAGTTTGTCCTAGCGGGCTCCTACAATGAGCAGTTCTTC	CASSQFVLAGSYNEQFF